This is a list of T cell receptor beta chains from one sample in a study of cytomegalovirus exposure and HLA in healthy donors. Measured with immunoSEQ multiplex PCR; TCRdb has only the in-frame clones, and not every one. The sample has about 190,000 clones; roughly three quarters are singletons. Sequenced sample: PBMCs. The receptors were gathered from a woman aged 18-30 years in good health and CMV-seronegative. The CDR3 runs from the conserved cysteine through the conserved F or W. Each record gives: J gene, clone size, V gene, CDR3 protein. Size tells how often a clone was seen (once, few, many) or the class of an expanded clone, and some rows leave it out.

j_gene: TRBJ2-4; abundance: .; v_gene: TRBV15; CDR3aa: CATSRSIGNSGVGNIQYF
j_gene: TRBJ1-4; abundance: .; v_gene: TRBV28; CDR3aa: CASSGGQVVEKLFF
j_gene: TRBJ2-7; abundance: .; v_gene: TRBV28; CDR3aa: CASTLTGTAYEQYF
j_gene: TRBJ1-6; abundance: .; v_gene: TRBV2; CDR3aa: CASSAGQSSGSPLHF
j_gene: TRBJ1-5; abundance: .; v_gene: TRBV11-2; CDR3aa: CASSLDARGSGSNQPQHF
j_gene: TRBJ2-2; abundance: .; v_gene: TRBV28; CDR3aa: CASSLLAGGYTGELFF
j_gene: TRBJ1-2; abundance: .; v_gene: TRBV4-1; CDR3aa: CASSQEPGTATVPYGYTF
j_gene: TRBJ1-1; abundance: .; v_gene: TRBV4-2; CDR3aa: CASSLGQGLNTEAFF
j_gene: TRBJ2-1; abundance: .; v_gene: TRBV4-1; CDR3aa: CASSQDRQGFVDEQFF
j_gene: TRBJ2-7; abundance: .; v_gene: TRBV7-2; CDR3aa: CASSLPGGLAGTYYEQYF
j_gene: TRBJ2-2; abundance: .; v_gene: TRBV27; CDR3aa: CASSPLAFTGELFF
j_gene: TRBJ2-4; abundance: .; v_gene: TRBV7-2; CDR3aa: CASRRLAAPNIQYF
j_gene: TRBJ2-2; abundance: .; v_gene: TRBV19; CDR3aa: CASSSGNTGELFF
j_gene: TRBJ1-1; abundance: .; v_gene: TRBV6-5; CDR3aa: CASNVGGLLGTEAFF
j_gene: TRBJ1-2; abundance: .; v_gene: TRBV28; CDR3aa: CASSRTGFRYGYTF
j_gene: TRBJ2-3; abundance: .; v_gene: TRBV4-2; CDR3aa: CASSQSGGQGDTQYF
j_gene: TRBJ2-3; abundance: once; v_gene: TRBV7-3; CDR3aa: CASSLGLNTDTQYF
j_gene: TRBJ1-5; abundance: .; v_gene: TRBV7-2; CDR3aa: CASSLGGTGGQPQHF
j_gene: TRBJ1-6; abundance: once; v_gene: TRBV7-6; CDR3aa: CASSPTGANSPLHF
j_gene: TRBJ2-1; abundance: few; v_gene: TRBV9; CDR3aa: CASSERTSGAYNEQFF
j_gene: TRBJ2-1; abundance: .; v_gene: TRBV28; CDR3aa: CASSLSSGSGFNEQFF
j_gene: TRBJ2-7; abundance: .; v_gene: TRBV6-6; CDR3aa: CASSRQGADEQYF
j_gene: TRBJ1-1; abundance: .; v_gene: TRBV7-8; CDR3aa: CASTLGGLLSEAFF
j_gene: TRBJ1-4; abundance: .; v_gene: TRBV7-8; CDR3aa: CASSWDREDEKLFF
j_gene: TRBJ2-7; abundance: .; v_gene: TRBV15; CDR3aa: CATSRHRSSGAISYEQYF
j_gene: TRBJ2-3; abundance: .; v_gene: TRBV4-3; CDR3aa: CASSQGDRGTDTQYF
j_gene: TRBJ1-4; abundance: once; v_gene: TRBV5-1; CDR3aa: CASSTRDSENEKLFF
j_gene: TRBJ1-4; abundance: few; v_gene: TRBV2; CDR3aa: CASTRGTGEEKLFF
j_gene: TRBJ1-1; abundance: .; v_gene: TRBV28; CDR3aa: CASSLAAGESTEAFF
j_gene: TRBJ1-1; abundance: .; v_gene: TRBV19; CDR3aa: CASTLYGGLLTEAFF
j_gene: TRBJ1-2; abundance: .; v_gene: TRBV29-1; CDR3aa: CSVDQGGVYGYTF
j_gene: TRBJ2-6; abundance: .; v_gene: TRBV18; CDR3aa: CASSQGGAVGGANVLTF
j_gene: TRBJ1-2; abundance: .; v_gene: TRBV7-2; CDR3aa: CASSSWERDGYTF
j_gene: TRBJ2-7; abundance: once; v_gene: TRBV19; CDR3aa: CASNDRGYEQYF
j_gene: TRBJ1-1; abundance: .; v_gene: TRBV5-1; CDR3aa: CASSAQGQVVNTEAFF
j_gene: TRBJ1-2; abundance: .; v_gene: TRBV4-1; CDR3aa: CASSHFPGQGAVYGYTF
j_gene: TRBJ2-1; abundance: .; v_gene: TRBV11-2; CDR3aa: CASSLGQGFEQFF
j_gene: TRBJ1-4; abundance: .; v_gene: TRBV18; CDR3aa: CASSPYSEAMGEKLFF
j_gene: TRBJ2-2; abundance: .; v_gene: TRBV7-9; CDR3aa: CASSLLKNGENTGELFF
j_gene: TRBJ2-1; abundance: .; v_gene: TRBV13; CDR3aa: CASSSRQEEQFF
j_gene: TRBJ1-1; abundance: .; v_gene: TRBV27; CDR3aa: CASSSPGGEAFF
j_gene: TRBJ2-3; abundance: few; v_gene: TRBV5-1; CDR3aa: CASSDSGGTDTQYF
j_gene: TRBJ2-3; abundance: few; v_gene: TRBV2; CDR3aa: CASSVTSGGFTDTQYF
j_gene: TRBJ2-1; abundance: .; v_gene: TRBV28; CDR3aa: CASSPPTGVVYNEQFF
j_gene: TRBJ1-2; abundance: .; v_gene: TRBV6-6; CDR3aa: CASREGAGYTF
j_gene: TRBJ1-6; abundance: .; v_gene: TRBV11-2; CDR3aa: CASSLETGYNSPLHF
j_gene: TRBJ1-1; abundance: .; v_gene: TRBV7-2; CDR3aa: CASSLEPGMGTEAFF
j_gene: TRBJ2-2; abundance: few; v_gene: TRBV6-6; CDR3aa: CASRDYRNTGELFF
j_gene: TRBJ2-7; abundance: .; v_gene: TRBV19; CDR3aa: CASSTLEAYEQYF
j_gene: TRBJ2-1; abundance: .; v_gene: TRBV6-1; CDR3aa: CASSVVQGLRNEQFF
j_gene: TRBJ1-2; abundance: .; v_gene: TRBV11-2; CDR3aa: CASSPPGQGSGYTF